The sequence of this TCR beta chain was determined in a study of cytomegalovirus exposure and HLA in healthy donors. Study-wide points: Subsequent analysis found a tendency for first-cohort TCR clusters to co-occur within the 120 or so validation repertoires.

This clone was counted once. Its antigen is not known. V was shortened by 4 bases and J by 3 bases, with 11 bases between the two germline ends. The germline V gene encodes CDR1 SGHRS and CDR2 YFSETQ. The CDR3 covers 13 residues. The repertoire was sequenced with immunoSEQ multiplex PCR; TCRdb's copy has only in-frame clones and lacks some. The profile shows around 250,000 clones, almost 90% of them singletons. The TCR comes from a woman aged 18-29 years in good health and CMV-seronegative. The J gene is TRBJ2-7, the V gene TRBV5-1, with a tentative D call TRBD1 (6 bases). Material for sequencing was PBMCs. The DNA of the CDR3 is TGCGCCAGCAGCAACCTACAGGGCTACGAGCAGTACTTC. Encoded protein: CASSNLQGYEQYF.